This T cell receptor beta chain was captured in a study of blood T cell repertoires in COVID-19. Study in general: Collection of acute and convalescent COVID-19 samples took place in the United States, Italy and Spain.

Germline V gene lookup returns CDR1 MDHEN and CDR2 SYDVKM. This CDR3 is built from 11 residues. With 5 bases removed from V and 9 bases from J, the gap between germline ends came to 8 bases. Profiled with immunoSEQ multiplex PCR; TCRdb holds only in-frame clones, not every one. The sample contains approximately 470,000 clones, 75% to 90% of which appear only once. Sequencing input: peripheral blood. This clonotype was sampled from a human donor in a cohort sampled during active COVID-19. The chain employs TRBV28 and TRBJ2-1; D call uncertain. This CDR3 is CASSMAAEQFF. The DNA of the CDR3 is TGTGCCAGCAGTATGGCTGCTGAGCAGTTCTTC.